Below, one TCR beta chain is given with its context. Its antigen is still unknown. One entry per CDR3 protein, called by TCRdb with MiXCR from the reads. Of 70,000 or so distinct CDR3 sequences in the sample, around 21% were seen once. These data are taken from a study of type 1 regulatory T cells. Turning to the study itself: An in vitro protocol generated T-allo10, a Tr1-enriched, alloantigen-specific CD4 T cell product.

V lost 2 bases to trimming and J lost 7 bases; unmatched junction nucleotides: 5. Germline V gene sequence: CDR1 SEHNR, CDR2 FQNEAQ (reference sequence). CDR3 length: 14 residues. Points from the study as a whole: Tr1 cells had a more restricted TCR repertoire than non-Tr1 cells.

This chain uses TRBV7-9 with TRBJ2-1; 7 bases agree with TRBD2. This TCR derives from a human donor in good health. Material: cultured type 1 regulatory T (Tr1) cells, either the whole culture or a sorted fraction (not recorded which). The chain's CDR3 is CASSLYGTKNEQFF. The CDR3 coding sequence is TGTGCCAGCAGCTTATATGGGACTAAAAATGAGCAGTTCTTC.